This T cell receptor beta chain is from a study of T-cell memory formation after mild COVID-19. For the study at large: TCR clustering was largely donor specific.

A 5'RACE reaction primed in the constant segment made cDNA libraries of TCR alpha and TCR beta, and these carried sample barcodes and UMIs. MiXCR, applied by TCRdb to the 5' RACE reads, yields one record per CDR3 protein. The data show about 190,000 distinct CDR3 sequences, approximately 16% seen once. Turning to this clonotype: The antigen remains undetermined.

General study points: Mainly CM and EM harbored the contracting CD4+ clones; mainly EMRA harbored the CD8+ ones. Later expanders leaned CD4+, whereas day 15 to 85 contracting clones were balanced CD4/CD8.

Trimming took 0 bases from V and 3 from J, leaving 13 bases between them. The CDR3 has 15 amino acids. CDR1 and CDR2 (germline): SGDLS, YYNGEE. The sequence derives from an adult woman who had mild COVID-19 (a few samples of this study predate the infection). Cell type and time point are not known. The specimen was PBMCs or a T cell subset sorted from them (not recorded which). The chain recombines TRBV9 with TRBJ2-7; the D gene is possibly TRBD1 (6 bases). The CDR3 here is CASSVVPGDLYEQYF. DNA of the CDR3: TGTGCCAGCAGCGTAGTGCCAGGGGACCTCTACGAGCAGTACTTC.